This T cell receptor beta chain was captured in a study of cytomegalovirus exposure and HLA in healthy donors. Notes on the study in general: A classifier reportedly called cytomegalovirus status with high sensitivity and specificity. Later work showed greater clonal expansion in HLA-associated TCR beta chains than in equally common others.

The PCR employed 60 Vbeta primers together with 13 Jbeta primers. The method was immunoSEQ multiplex PCR; TCRdb's version includes in-frame clones alone and lacks a portion of them. The table for this sample gives under 200,000 clones. Worth noting for this clone: Its target is unknown. The junction shows a germline mismatch at one end, possibly a read error.

The specimen sequenced was PBMCs. This clonotype originated in a young man in good health and CMV-seronegative.

For the CDR3, the DNA is TGTGCCAGTAGTTTAGACACGGGCGAGCAGTACTTC. Translating gives CASSLDTGEQYF. The chain recombines TRBV19 with TRBJ2-7; no reliable D call. Germline values: CDR1 LNHDA, CDR2 SQIVND (reference sequence). The CDR3 length is 12 residues.